Listed here is a single TCR beta chain. In the study's own analysis: Estimation of nucleated cell counts was performed using reference gene primer amplification. Generated by immunoSEQ multiplex PCR, the TCRdb table keeps only in-frame clones and is missing some. V and J calls and clone size are those listed in that table; D and trimming were worked out from the DNA. The table has 280,000 or so clones, approximately 85% seen once; the top ten hold 13%. The data were taken from a study of blood T cell repertoires in COVID-19. In the study overall: The cDNA or gDNA used as material had been derived from T cells, B-cell-depleted T cells, or PBMCs.

Germline loops: CDR1 MNHEY, CDR2 SVGAGI. This CDR3 spans 13 amino acids. V lost 7 bases to trimming and J lost 2 bases, with 8 bases between them. The chain couples TRBV6-5 to TRBJ2-2; D not certain. Input material: peripheral blood. This TCR was recovered from a human donor in a cohort sampled during active COVID-19. The CDR3 DNA reads TGTGCCAGCAAACAGACAAACACCGGGGAGCTGTTTTTT. Translated: CASKQTNTGELFF.